These 9 T cell receptor beta chains were sequenced from one sample in a study of T cells in Graves' hyperthyroidism and ophthalmopathy. Amplification yielded TCR beta CDR3 regions, with RNA transcripts as the source. TCR CDR3 underwent first-round RT-PCR with the HTBI primer set. MiXCR was run by TCRdb on the multiplex PCR reads, yielding one entry per CDR3 protein. This sample has some 440,000 distinct CDR3 sequences; 15% to 19% occur once, and the top ten carry roughly 15%. The source material was blood. The source is a young woman with Graves' hyperthyroidism.

Note on this clonotype: One end of the junction is discordant with germline, which a read error may explain. The J gene is TRBJ2-1, the V gene TRBV4-1, with a tentative D call TRBD1 (5 bases). The length of the CDR3 is 15 residues. Germline CDR1 is MGHRA and CDR2 is YSYEKL. This chain's CDR3 is CVSSQVGDSYNEQFF. In DNA, the CDR3 is TGCGTCAGCAGCCAGGTAGGGGACTCCTACAATGAGCAGTTCTTC.

The sample holds many counts of this clonotype. The rearrangement uses TRBV6-1 and TRBJ1-5; 9 bases match TRBD1. CDR1 and CDR2 (germline): MNHNS, SASEGT. V gave up 6 bases and J gave up 7 bases; unmatched junction bases: 16. The length of the CDR3 is 17 residues. The CDR3 region has the DNA TGTGCCAGCAGCCAGAATTTGGGACAGGGAGGCAGGCAGCCCCAGCATTTT. Its protein product is CASSQNLGQGGRQPQHF.

This clonotype was recorded at least ten times. J is TRBJ1-4 and V is TRBV27; 9 bases fit TRBD1. The CDR3 spans 14 residues. The junction had 5 bases not matched to a gene; V was cut back by 5 bases and J by 7 bases. The V gene's germline CDR1 is MNHEY and CDR2 SMNVEV (reference sequence). In DNA form, the CDR3 reads TGTGCCAGCAGTCCAAGACAGGGGGGTGAAAAACTGTTTTTT. Residues: CASSPRQGGEKLFF.

The table lists this clonotype with many counts. Sequence at one end of the junction differs from germline and may be a read error. The chain combines TRBV20-1 with TRBJ2-5; 13 bases are a match to TRBD2. From germline, CDR1 is DFQATT and CDR2 SNEGSKA (reference sequence). The CDR3 runs 12 residues. CDR3 residues: CSARLSGTSGDF. The CDR3 nucleotides read TGCAGTGCTAGGCTCAGTGGGACTAGCGGGGACTTC.

In this sample, this clonotype turned up a few times. The V and J genes are TRBV6-1 and TRBJ2-3, with a weak D call TRBD1 (6 bases). The CDR3 consists of 17 residues. The V gene lost 6 bases and the J gene lost 0 bases, with 19 bases spanning the gap. CDR1 and CDR2 from the germline V gene are MNHNS and SASEGT. The CDR3 DNA is TGTGCCAGCAGCTCCTTCAGAGGGGGTTCTAGCACAGATACGCAGTATTTT. It codes for CASSSFRGGSSTDTQYF.

This clonotype was recorded many times. The genes are TRBV7-9 and TRBJ1-1, with no clear D. This CDR3 contains 13 residues. Trimming cost V 1 base and J 1 base, with 4 bases left between them. Germline values: CDR1 SEHNR, CDR2 FQNEAQ (reference sequence). CDR3 sequence: CASSLDPNTEAFF. The CDR3 coding sequence is TGTGCCAGCAGCTTAGATCCGAACACTGAAGCTTTCTTT.

This clonotype was recorded only once. V and J are TRBV20-1 and TRBJ1-5; D is undetermined. This CDR3 region has 16 residues. V lost 0 bases and J lost 2, with 14 bases in between. The germline V gene has CDR1 DFQATT and CDR2 SNEGSKA (reference sequence). The CDR3 nucleotides are TGCAGTGCTAGAGATGGAGCTCTGGCAGGCAATCAGCCCCAGCATTTT. Protein product: CSARDGALAGNQPQHF.

There are a few counts of this clonotype. This rearrangement joins TRBV10-3 to TRBJ2-3; 9 nucleotides agree with TRBD1. The V and J ends lost 2 bases and 4 bases, in that order; junction bases with no gene match: 7. The CDR3 spans 16 residues. Per germline, CDR1 ENHRY and CDR2 SYGVKD. Here the CDR3 reads CAISEPGQGRSDTQYF. Here the CDR3 DNA reads TGTGCCATCAGTGAGCCGGGACAGGGTCGTTCAGATACGCAGTATTTT.

The chain uses TRBV4-3 and TRBJ2-2; no clear D. The germline V gene has CDR1 LGHNA and CDR2 YSLEER. The CDR3 is 15 residues long. Trimming took off 0 bases at V and 3 bases at J, with 8 bases between the two ends. The CDR3 DNA follows: TGCGCCAGCAGCCAAGATACTCAGTACACCGGGGAGCTGTTTTTT. It encodes CASSQDTQYTGELFF.